Listed here are 26 T cell receptor beta chains from one sample, sequenced in a study of blood T cells in healthy people across ages (dated by TCRdb to about 2015). Libraries were built with 5' RACE. Sequencer: Illumina HiSeq 2500. A second PCR of about 7 to 12 cycles was performed with a sample-barcoded 5' primer and a J-beta primer mix. Using fastp trimming at Q25 and MiXCR clonotype assembly, TCRdb reanalyzed the public sequencing data and kept in-frame beta chains. Every CDR3 protein is listed once, alongside the most common genes and DNA of its rows. Counted in this sample were hundreds of thousands of distinct CDR3 sequences; approximately 24% of them appeared once. Together, the top ten hold roughly 3.1% of the sample. The data also belong to a second study, concerning T cells of mothers and their children.

The source material was blood. Receptors originate from a boy between 10 and 17 years old in good health.

V and J are TRBV10-2 and TRBJ2-1; TRBD1 matches 8 bases. The CDR3 spans 14 residues. Germline V gene lookup returns CDR1 WSHSY and CDR2 SAAADI. V lost 8 bases and J lost 7; bases outside the gene matches: 10. In DNA form, the CDR3 reads TGCGCCAGCTGCACCGGGACAGGCTGGAATGAGCAGTTCTTC. It specifies CASCTGTGWNEQFF.

Only a few counts were recorded for this clonotype. This sequence joins TRBV7-8 and TRBJ1-2; the D is unclear. CDR3 length equals 15 residues. V was trimmed by 3 bases and J by 7 bases, leaving 18 bases between them. Germline CDR1 is SGHVS and CDR2 is FQNEAQ. CDR3 in amino acids: CASSFHDGIYGGYTF. The CDR3 nucleotides read TGTGCCAGCAGCTTCCACGACGGAATTTACGGTGGCTACACCTTC.

This clonotype was found a few times. The rearrangement links TRBV4-1 to TRBJ2-5; 8 bases line up with TRBD1. Gene TRBJ2-7 matches the end of the DNA better, so the J call may be wrong. There are 13 residues in the CDR3. The germline gives CDR1 MGHRA, CDR2 YSYEKL. CDR3 sequence: CASRDRLSYEQYF. The CDR3 bases are TGCGCCAGCCGGGACAGGTTATCCTACGAGCAGTACTTC.

This clonotype was observed a handful of times. This chain's CDR3 is CASSEGAGQPQHF. The CDR3 nucleotides are TGTGCCAGCAGTGAAGGCGCCGGGCAGCCCCAGCATTTT. This sequence joins TRBV6-1 and TRBJ1-5; D is ambiguous. From germline, CDR1 is MNHNS and CDR2 SASEGT. V lost 1 base, J lost 7 bases, and 8 bases lay in between. The CDR3 is 13 residues long.

This clonotype was observed a handful of times. The chain couples TRBV28 to TRBJ1-1; the D is unclear. Germline V lookup: CDR1 MDHEN, CDR2 SYDVKM. The CDR3 covers 14 residues. V was pared by 1 base and J by 5 bases, with 11 bases between. The CDR3 sequence is CASSLFGDGTEAFF. DNA for the CDR3: TGTGCCAGCAGTTTATTTGGCGACGGGACTGAAGCTTTCTTT.

The chain recombines TRBV10-2 with TRBJ2-5; D uncertain. The V gene lost 7 bases and the J gene lost 5 bases, with 8 bases spanning the gap. The germline gives CDR1 WSHSY, CDR2 SAAADI. The CDR3 has 11 amino acids. CDR3 loop: CASKGLETQYF. CDR3 nucleotides: TGCGCCAGCAAAGGCTTGGAGACCCAGTACTTC.

This chain links TRBV20-1 with TRBJ2-7; D ambiguous. Per germline, CDR1 DFQATT and CDR2 SNEGSKA (reference sequence). The CDR3 length is 15 residues. The V gene lost 0 bases and the J gene lost 2 bases, with 14 bases spanning the gap. The CDR3 loop reads CSAREPPVATYEQYF. CDR3 sequence (DNA): TGCAGTGCTAGAGAGCCGCCAGTCGCCACCTACGAGCAGTACTTC.

V is TRBV29-1 and J is TRBJ1-2; D is ambiguous. V was trimmed by 4 bases and J by 1 base, leaving 4 bases between them. The CDR3 is 11 amino acids. Germline V gene data show CDR1 as SQVTM and CDR2 as ANQGSEA. CDR3 sequence reads: CSVGNNYGYTF. The CDR3 coding sequence is TGCAGCGTTGGGAATAACTATGGCTACACCTTC.

Only a few counts were recorded for this clonotype. The gene calls are TRBV15 and TRBJ2-1, with TRBD2 matching 8 bases. The J call may be mistaken, given a closer DNA end match to TRBJ2-5. The CDR3 is made up of 16 amino acids. Germline CDR1 and CDR2: LNHNV and YYDKDF (reference sequence). The CDR3 loop reads CATSRAPSGRQETQYF. Here the CDR3 DNA reads TGTGCCACCAGCAGAGCGCCTAGCGGGCGCCAAGAGACCCAGTACTTC.

The genes are TRBV9 and TRBJ2-4; 11 bases align to TRBD1. V lost 4 bases to trimming and J lost 7 bases; unmatched junction nucleotides: 4. Germline CDR1 and CDR2: SGDLS and YYNGEE. The CDR3 totals 14 residues. The CDR3 DNA is TGTGCCAGCAGCCAACGGACAGGGGGCAACATTCAGTACTTC. Protein: CASSQRTGGNIQYF.

V and J are TRBV20-1 and TRBJ1-3; unclear D gene. V was shortened by 6 bases and J by 0 bases, with 9 bases between the two germline ends. From germline, CDR1 is DFQATT and CDR2 SNEGSKA (reference sequence). The CDR3 sequence is 13 residues long. The CDR3 loop reads CSARVYSGNTIYF. For the CDR3, the DNA is TGCAGTGCGAGGGTTTACTCTGGAAACACCATATATTTT.

The chain has TRBV20-1 and TRBJ1-6, with no clear D. Germline assignment: CDR1 DFQATT and CDR2 SNEGSKA (reference sequence). This CDR3 has 14 amino acids. Trimming took 6 bases from V and 6 from J, leaving 15 bases between them. CDR3 amino acids: CSARRMGINSPLHF. DNA of the CDR3: TGCAGTGCCCGCCGGATGGGGATTAATTCACCCCTCCACTTT.

This clonotype was picked up a small number of times. The CDR3 loop is CASKSQGHTGELFF. The CDR3 nucleotides read TGCGCCAGCAAATCTCAGGGCCACACCGGGGAGCTGTTTTTT. The rearrangement joins TRBV4-1 to TRBJ2-2, with D tentatively TRBD1 (5 bases). Germline V gives CDR1 MGHRA, CDR2 YSYEKL. The CDR3 totals 14 residues. Trimming took off 7 bases at V and 3 bases at J, with 12 bases between the two ends.

This clonotype was found a few times. Being one base from a much bigger clone, this may be a read error. The rearrangement links TRBV6-1 to TRBJ2-2; D might be TRBD1 or TRBD2, each matching 5 bases. The CDR3 is 14 amino acids. Germline V gives CDR1 MNHNS, CDR2 SASEGT. The CDR3 sequence: CTSRIGTYTGELFF. DNA for the CDR3: TGTACCAGCAGGATCGGGACCTACACCGGGGAGCTGTTTTTT.

This clonotype was counted only a few times. A read error may produce the germline difference seen at one junction end. This sequence joins TRBV15 and TRBJ2-1; 8 nucleotides match TRBD2. The CDR3 sequence is 16 residues long. Germline lookup yields CDR1 LNHNV and CDR2 YYDKDF (reference sequence). In DNA, the CDR3 is TGTGCCGCCAGAGACCCCCGAAGCGGGGGTTACAATGAGCAGTTCTTC. It translates to CAARDPRSGGYNEQFF.

DNA for the CDR3: TGTGCCCACAGGCGGACTAGCGGAGAGACCCAGTACTTC. It encodes CAHRRTSGETQYF. The chain recombines TRBV6-6 with TRBJ2-5; 10 nucleotides agree with TRBD2. The length of the CDR3 is 13 residues. Per germline, CDR1 MNHNY and CDR2 SVGAGI (reference sequence). Trimming took 11 bases from V and 4 from J; bases not matched to a gene: 7.

This clonotype appeared a few times. V gene TRBV20-1 combines with J gene TRBJ1-1, with D possibly TRBD1 on 6 matching bases. Trimming shortened V by 3 bases and J by 0 bases, and 14 bases separated the two germline ends. The V gene's germline CDR1 is DFQATT and CDR2 SNEGSKA (reference sequence). This CDR3 is built from 15 residues. The CDR3 here is CSASHSDRMNTEAFF. CDR3 DNA sequence: TGCAGTGCTAGTCATTCCGACAGGATGAACACTGAAGCTTTCTTT.

This clonotype was picked up a small number of times. The chain employs TRBV7-9 and TRBJ1-2, with 7 bases lining up with TRBD1. This CDR3 spans 12 amino acids. Germline V gene data show CDR1 as SEHNR and CDR2 as FQNEAQ (reference sequence). V lost 7 bases and J lost 7; bases outside the gene matches: 6. CDR3 DNA sequence: TGTGCCAGCAATCAGGGGGTCGGTGGCTACACCTTC. It is translated as CASNQGVGGYTF.

This clonotype was seen a few times. The chain combines TRBV27 with TRBJ1-5, with TRBD1 identical over 7 bases. V was clipped by 3 bases and J by 4 bases; unmatched bases: 3. CDR1 and CDR2 from the germline V gene are MNHEY and SMNVEV (reference sequence). The CDR3 contains 14 residues. The CDR3 sequence is CASSLGQNNQPQHF. The CDR3 bases are TGTGCCAGCAGTTTGGGACAGAATAATCAGCCCCAGCATTTT.

This clonotype has more than one count but fewer than ten. The chain is built from TRBV7-6 and TRBJ2-5; unclear D gene. The J call is doubtful: the DNA matches TRBJ2-7 better. Per germline, CDR1 SGHVS and CDR2 FNYEAQ. The CDR3 loop spans 15 amino acids. In DNA, the CDR3 is TGTGCCAGCAGCTTAGGGCTGGGGATCGGAGACGAGCAGTACTTC. Translated: CASSLGLGIGDEQYF.

This clonotype was seen a few times. The chain combines TRBV28 with TRBJ2-5; 9 bases map to TRBD1. The CDR3 is made up of 16 amino acids. Germline V gene lookup returns CDR1 MDHEN and CDR2 SYDVKM. J was trimmed by 4 bases and V by 5 bases; bases with no gene match: 11. The CDR3 loop is CASSQSYRGRAETQYF. The CDR3 nucleotides are TGTGCCAGCAGTCAAAGCTACAGGGGGCGCGCAGAGACCCAGTACTTC.

In its sample, this clonotype was seen a few times. This chain links TRBV14 with TRBJ2-1; 7 bases agree with TRBD2. The CDR3 contains 17 residues. Trimming at V came to 4 bases and at J to 7 bases, leaving 16 bases not matched to a gene. In germline, CDR1 is SGHDN, CDR2 FVKESK. The CDR3 sequence: CASSLLAAAATRNEQFF. CDR3 bases: TGTGCCAGCAGCCTTCTAGCGGCGGCCGCTACTAGGAATGAGCAGTTCTTC.

This clonotype showed up just a few times. Written as DNA, the CDR3 is TGCAGCGTTGAGCGGGGGGCGGAGACCCAGTACTTC. Its translation: CSVERGAETQYF. V is TRBV29-1 and J is TRBJ2-5; TRBD2 agrees at 8 bases. The CDR3 extends over 12 amino acids. Germline CDR1 SQVTM, CDR2 ANQGSEA. V dropped 3 bases and J dropped 5; count of bases not matched to a gene: 2.

The chain is built from TRBV10-3 and TRBJ1-4; D gene ambiguous. The V gene lost 3 bases and the J gene lost 5 bases, with 7 bases spanning the gap. The germline V gene encodes CDR1 ENHRY and CDR2 SYGVKD. The length of the CDR3 is 13 residues. In nucleotides, the CDR3 is TGTGCCATCAGTGAAATAGAGAATGAAAAACTGTTTTTT. Its translation: CAISEIENEKLFF.

This clonotype was observed many times. This chain uses TRBV7-9 with TRBJ2-7; D may be TRBD1 or TRBD2 (6 bases each). Germline V gives CDR1 SEHNR, CDR2 FQNEAQ (reference sequence). The V end lost 5 bases, the J end lost 7 bases, and 21 bases lay between the germline ends. The CDR3 loop spans 15 amino acids. For the CDR3, the DNA is TGTGCCAGCAGCCCCCAGGGGCGGGACTCGGGGGAGCAGTACTTC. As protein: CASSPQGRDSGEQYF.

The J gene is TRBJ2-4, the V gene TRBV12-3 or TRBV12-4; a weak D match, TRBD1 (5 bases). CDR3 length equals 12 residues. V shed 6 bases and J shed 8 bases, with 11 bases lying between them. As DNA, the CDR3 is TGTGCCAGCAGACTTCAGACAGACATTCAGTACTTC. Translating it yields CASRLQTDIQYF.